The 29 T cell receptor beta chains below all came from one sample that was sequenced in a study of T cells after yellow fever vaccination (dated by TCRdb to the late 2010s). What the treatment or condition label conveys for this sample: live attenuated yellow fever vaccine strain. Receptor libraries were prepared by 5' RACE. Sequencer: Illumina NovaSeq 6000. In TCRdb, the public reads were trimmed at Q25 with fastp and aligned with MiXCR, with productive beta chains retained. All rows with the same CDR3 protein become a single entry with the most common DNA and genes. Counted in this sample were a few hundred thousand distinct CDR3 sequences; approximately 4.5% of them appeared once. The ten largest clones represent roughly 21% of the sample. Sequencing used PBMCs, obtained 15 days after the yellow fever booster vaccination. All receptors derive from a man younger than 35 who received the YFV17D yellow fever vaccine.

This clonotype was recorded many times. The rearrangement links TRBV27 to TRBJ1-1; the D gene is possibly TRBD1 (5 bases). V was clipped by 5 bases and J by 4 bases, with 17 bases between them. The germline V gene encodes CDR1 MNHEY and CDR2 SMNVEV (reference sequence). The CDR3 length is 15 residues. CDR3 sequence reads: CASSIRVGLSTEAFF. The CDR3 nucleotides are TGTGCCAGCAGTATCAGGGTTGGGCTTAGCACTGAAGCTTTCTTT.

This clonotype was seen a few times. The CDR3 spells CASSPSEALYEQYV. The CDR3 bases are TGTGCCAGCAGCCCCTCCGAGGCCCTCTACGAGCAGTACGTC. The chain carries TRBV6-5 and TRBJ2-7, with D unresolved. The germline gives CDR1 MNHEY, CDR2 SVGAGI. This CDR3 has 14 residues. The germline V and J ends were trimmed by 6 bases and 3 bases, with 15 bases remaining between them.

This clonotype was seen ten or more times. This rearrangement joins TRBV6-2 or TRBV6-3 to TRBJ2-4, with D possibly TRBD1 on 6 matching bases. Between the trimmed V and J ends, which lost 6 bases and 1 base, there was a span of 19 bases. This CDR3 has 17 amino acids. Germline V gene sequence: CDR1 MNHEY, CDR2 SVGEGT. CDR3 coding DNA: TGTGCCAGCAGCCCCTGGGCAGGGGCCCCGGCCAAAAACATTCAGTACTTC. Amino acids: CASSPWAGAPAKNIQYF.

On this clonotype: The conserved closing phenylalanine or tryptophan is absent in this CDR3, likely reflecting a read error. V gene TRBV7-9 combines with J gene TRBJ2-5; D is undetermined. Trimming removed 6 bases from V and 0 bases from J, with 14 bases in between. There are 15 residues in the CDR3. CDR1 and CDR2 (germline): SEHNR, FQNEAQ (reference sequence). CDR3 sequence: CASRSDGADQETQYI. The CDR3 DNA sequence: TGTGCCAGCAGATCGGACGGTGCTGACCAAGAGACCCAGTACATC.

This clonotype was observed a few times. The rearrangement joins TRBV4-3 to TRBJ2-7; D possibly corresponds to TRBD1 (6 bases). The V end was cut by 3 bases, the J end by 0 bases, with 15 bases between. The CDR3 consists of 16 residues. From germline, CDR1 is LGHNA and CDR2 YSLEER. DNA of the CDR3: TGCGCCAGCAGCCAGGGGGCTGGCGGATCCTCCTACGAGCAGTACTTC. Its protein product is CASSQGAGGSSYEQYF.

The chain is built from TRBV11-2 and TRBJ1-2; D gene uncertain. The germline CDR1 and CDR2 sequences are SGHAT and FQNNGV. V was trimmed by 3 bases and J by 13 bases, leaving 12 bases between them. CDR3 length: 11 amino acids. CDR3 amino acids: CASSFPGRTTF. CDR3 coding DNA: TGTGCCAGCAGCTTCCCCGGCAGGACCACCTTC.

This clonotype has only a few counts. This chain connects TRBV7-2 to TRBJ2-3; 8 bases map to TRBD2. The CDR3 runs 16 residues. CDR1 and CDR2 from the germline V gene are SGHTA and FQGNSA. Trimming removed 5 bases from V and 6 bases from J; junction bases left unmatched: 13. The CDR3 loop is CASSRSASGGSDTQYF. DNA for the CDR3: TGTGCCAGCAGCCGTTCCGCCAGCGGGGGCTCCGATACGCAGTATTTT.

This clonotype has at least ten counts. The V call is TRBV20-1, the J call TRBJ1-2; TRBD1 is a possible D gene (5 bases). This CDR3 contains 14 residues. Germline V gives CDR1 DFQATT, CDR2 SNEGSKA (reference sequence). Trimming stripped 3 bases from V and 2 bases from J, with 13 bases between. The CDR3 DNA follows: TGCAGTGCTAGTGTCCCGCCAGGGAACTATGGCTACACCTTC. As protein: CSASVPPGNYGYTF.

This clonotype has only a few counts. The genes are TRBV7-2 and TRBJ1-1; 8 bases align to TRBD1. Germline lookup yields CDR1 SGHTA and CDR2 FQGNSA. CDR3 length equals 13 residues. Trimming removed 7 bases from V and 1 base from J; junction bases left unmatched: 2. Here the CDR3 reads CASKGQGNTEAFF. The DNA for the CDR3 is TGTGCCAGCAAAGGACAGGGGAACACTGAAGCTTTCTTT. The full variable domain, in which reference TRBV7-2 and TRBJ1-1 provide the parts outside the CDR3, is GAGVSQSPSNKVTEKGKDVELRCDPISGHTALYWYRQSLGQGLEFLIYFQGNSAPDKSGLPSDRFSAERTGGSVSTLTIQRTQQEDSAVYLCASKGQGNTEAFFGQGTRLTVV.

This clonotype was seen a handful of times. The chain joins TRBV18 to TRBJ2-7, with D possibly being TRBD1 (5 bases). From germline, CDR1 is KGHSH and CDR2 LQKENI. The ends were cut back, 3 bases at V and 9 bases at J, with 9 bases in the middle. The CDR3 runs to 11 residues. The CDR3 loop reads CASSPNQGQYF. CDR3 coding DNA: TGTGCCAGCTCACCGAATCAGGGGCAGTACTTC.

This clonotype has only a few counts. This sequence joins TRBV2 and TRBJ2-6, with no clear D. V was trimmed by 8 bases and J by 4 bases, leaving 21 bases between them. Germline assignment: CDR1 SNHLY and CDR2 FYNNEI. The CDR3 runs 17 residues. The CDR3 spells CASARVRIKTGANVLTF. DNA for the CDR3: TGTGCCAGCGCTCGAGTGAGGATCAAGACAGGGGCCAACGTCCTGACTTTC.

This clonotype turned up a few times. The chain links TRBV5-1 to TRBJ1-2; 7 bases map to TRBD1. The J segment lost 4 bases and the V segment lost 4 bases, leaving 7 bases of the junction unmatched. The CDR3 has 14 residues. Germline V lookup: CDR1 SGHRS, CDR2 YFSETQ. CDR3 bases: TGCGCCAGCAGCGCTTCACAGGGGAGCTATGGCTACACCTTC. This gives the protein CASSASQGSYGYTF.

This sequence joins TRBV12-3 or TRBV12-4 and TRBJ1-1, with no clear D. The CDR3 length is 14 residues. V lost 5 bases and J 1 base, leaving 11 bases between the germline ends. The CDR3 here is CASSARTQNTEAFF. The DNA of the CDR3 is TGTGCCAGCAGTGCCCGTACACAGAACACTGAAGCTTTCTTT.

This clonotype was found many times. This chain links TRBV5-1 with TRBJ2-1, with D unclear. Trimming stripped 10 bases from V and 5 bases from J, with 1 base between. Germline assignment: CDR1 SGHRS and CDR2 YFSETQ. This CDR3 contains 8 residues. CDR3 sequence reads: CADNEQFF. In DNA, the CDR3 is TGCGCCGACAATGAGCAGTTCTTC.

The gene calls are TRBV18 and TRBJ1-6; D is unresolved. From germline, CDR1 is KGHSH and CDR2 LQKENI. The CDR3 contains 15 residues. V lost 2 bases and J lost 4, with 9 bases in between. Written as DNA, the CDR3 is TGTGCCAGCTCACCAGGCCAGGAGTATAATTCACCCCTCCACTTT. Translation: CASSPGQEYNSPLHF.

This clonotype occurred many times. This rearrangement joins TRBV5-6 to TRBJ1-1; D perhaps matches TRBD1 (5 bases). The V gene's germline CDR1 is SGHDT and CDR2 YYEEEE. This CDR3 is 13 amino acids long. Trimming removed 4 bases at V and 0 bases at J, with 7 bases between. The CDR3 bases are TGTGCCAGCAGCAGACAGATGAACACTGAAGCTTTCTTT. Its protein product is CASSRQMNTEAFF. Supplemented by reference TRBV5-6 and TRBJ1-1, the full variable domain reads DAGVTQSPTHLIKTRGQQVTLRCSPKSGHDTVSWYQQALGQGPQFIFQYYEEEERQRGNFPDRFSGHQFPNYSSELNVNALLLGDSALYLCASSRQMNTEAFFGQGTRLTVV.

This clonotype was seen many times. This chain uses TRBV9 with TRBJ2-7; D is possibly TRBD2 (5 bases). The ends were cut back, 4 bases at V and 3 bases at J, with 11 bases in the middle. The CDR3 has 13 residues. Germline CDR1 is SGDLS and CDR2 is YYNGEE. CDR3 loop: CASSPCGSYEQYV. CDR3 sequence (DNA): TGTGCCAGCAGCCCCTGTGGGAGCTACGAGCAGTACGTC.

V is TRBV5-5 and J is TRBJ2-3; D might be TRBD2 (7 bases). The V end was cut by 6 bases, the J end by 4 bases, with 18 bases between. The length of the CDR3 is 15 residues. Germline lookup yields CDR1 SGHKS and CDR2 YYEKEE (reference sequence). CDR3 region: CASIQGGARADTQYF. The CDR3 coding sequence is TGTGCCAGCATCCAAGGGGGGGCAAGGGCAGATACGCAGTATTTT.

This clonotype was counted ten times or more. The CDR3 coding sequence is TGTGCCAGCAGCTTTCGAGCGAAGGGCACAGATACGCAGTATTTT. Protein: CASSFRAKGTDTQYF. The chain couples TRBV7-6 to TRBJ2-3; D not certain. The germline V gene encodes CDR1 SGHVS and CDR2 FNYEAQ. V lost 3 bases, J lost 1 base, and 11 bases lay in between. The CDR3 has 15 residues. Full variable domain (rest looked up from reference TRBV7-6 and TRBJ2-3): GAGVSQSPRYKVTKRGQDVALRCDPISGHVSLYWYRQALGQGPEFLTYFNYEAQQDKSGLPNDRFSAERPEGSISTLTIQRTEQRDSAMYRCASSFRAKGTDTQYFGPGTRLTVL.

This clonotype came up a few times. The chain has TRBV7-2 and TRBJ1-2; TRBD1 might be the D (5 bases). Per germline, CDR1 SGHTA and CDR2 FQGNSA. The CDR3 loop spans 15 amino acids. The V and J ends lost 1 base and 4 bases respectively, with 13 bases between them. As DNA, the CDR3 is TGTGCCAGCAGCTTAGGACAGATAGAAATCTATGGCTACACCTTC. Translation: CASSLGQIEIYGYTF. The whole variable domain, filled in from reference TRBV7-2 and TRBJ1-2, reads GAGVSQSPSNKVTEKGKDVELRCDPISGHTALYWYRQSLGQGLEFLIYFQGNSAPDKSGLPSDRFSAERTGGSVSTLTIQRTQQEDSAVYLCASSLGQIEIYGYTFGSGTRLTVV.

This clonotype was found a few times. The chain carries TRBV20-1 and TRBJ1-6, with a possible D match to TRBD1 (6 bases). CDR1 is DFQATT, CDR2 SNEGSKA, per germline (reference sequence). The CDR3 runs 15 residues. V was pared by 5 bases and J by 7 bases, with 18 bases between. CDR3 sequence (DNA): TGCAGTGCTTCTAAACAGGGTAAACGGAATTCACCCCTCCACTTT. It codes for CSASKQGKRNSPLHF.

In its sample, this clonotype was seen many times. J is TRBJ1-5 and V is TRBV20-1; a possible D gene is TRBD1 (5 bases). V lost 0 bases and J 6 bases, leaving 9 bases between the germline ends. Germline assignment: CDR1 DFQATT and CDR2 SNEGSKA (reference sequence). The CDR3 sequence is 13 residues long. The CDR3 loop reads CSARDSQGQPQHF. The CDR3 region has the DNA TGCAGTGCTAGAGATTCGCAGGGTCAGCCCCAGCATTTT.

The V call is TRBV5-1, the J call TRBJ2-1; D not certain. Germline V lookup: CDR1 SGHRS, CDR2 YFSETQ. The CDR3 is 16 amino acids. Trimming took off 4 bases at V and 4 bases at J, with 18 bases between the two ends. The CDR3 DNA is TGCGCCAGCAGCCCCCGATCGAGTCAAACATACAATGAGCAGTTCTTC. Protein sequence: CASSPRSSQTYNEQFF.

This clonotype was recorded at least ten times. This chain links TRBV5-5 with TRBJ2-5; D not resolved. The CDR3 has 13 residues. V dropped 1 base and J dropped 7 bases, with 11 bases sitting between them. Germline V lookup: CDR1 SGHKS, CDR2 YYEKEE (reference sequence). The CDR3 DNA reads TGTGCCAGCAGCTTGTCAGGCGAGCCGACCCAGTACTTC. Translation: CASSLSGEPTQYF.

This chain connects TRBV4-3 to TRBJ2-6; tentatively, D is TRBD1 or TRBD2 (8 bases each). CDR1 is LGHNA and CDR2 is YSLEER in the germline V gene. With 0 bases removed from V and 9 bases from J, the gap between germline ends came to 18 bases. The CDR3 covers 17 residues. The DNA of the CDR3 is TGCGCCAGCAGCCAAGACGGGGGGGGACAGGTGGACAACGTCCTGACTTTC. Translated, it gives CASSQDGGGQVDNVLTF.

This clonotype appeared a few times. The chain employs TRBV20-1 and TRBJ1-5; 7 nucleotides agree with TRBD1. The CDR3 sequence is 17 residues long. In germline, CDR1 is DFQATT, CDR2 SNEGSKA (reference sequence). With 0 bases clipped from V and 3 bases from J, the junction kept 11 bases outside the gene matches. CDR3: CSARDEAGGEYNQPQHF. CDR3 DNA sequence: TGCAGTGCTAGAGATGAGGCAGGGGGAGAGTACAATCAGCCCCAGCATTTT.

At least ten counts were recorded for this clonotype. The V gene is TRBV7-2, the J gene TRBJ2-7; perhaps TRBD1 as D (5 bases). CDR1 SGHTA and CDR2 FQGNSA come from the germline V gene. Trimming cost V 1 base and J 6 bases, with 13 bases left between them. The CDR3 totals 14 residues. The chain's CDR3 is CASSLGGGHIEQYV. The CDR3 nucleotides read TGTGCCAGCAGCTTAGGGGGCGGACACATCGAGCAGTACGTC.

V and J are TRBV7-2 and TRBJ2-5; 7 positions match TRBD2. Germline CDR1 SGHTA, CDR2 FQGNSA. The CDR3 extends over 15 amino acids. With V trimmed by 5 bases and J by 5 bases, 11 bases remained unmatched. In DNA, the CDR3 is TGTGCCAGCAGCATCCTGACTAGCCGTCTTGAGACCCAGTACTTC. It translates to CASSILTSRLETQYF.

The chain links TRBV7-9 to TRBJ2-6; tentative D call: TRBD1 (6 bases). Per the germline V gene, CDR1 is SEHNR and CDR2 is FQNEAQ (reference sequence). V lost 1 base and J 0 bases, leaving 13 bases between the germline ends. The CDR3 length is 18 residues. CDR3 DNA: TGTGCCAGCAGCTTAGTGGGTGGACAGAGCTCTGGGGCCAACGTCCTGACTTTC. Its translation is CASSLVGGQSSGANVLTF.